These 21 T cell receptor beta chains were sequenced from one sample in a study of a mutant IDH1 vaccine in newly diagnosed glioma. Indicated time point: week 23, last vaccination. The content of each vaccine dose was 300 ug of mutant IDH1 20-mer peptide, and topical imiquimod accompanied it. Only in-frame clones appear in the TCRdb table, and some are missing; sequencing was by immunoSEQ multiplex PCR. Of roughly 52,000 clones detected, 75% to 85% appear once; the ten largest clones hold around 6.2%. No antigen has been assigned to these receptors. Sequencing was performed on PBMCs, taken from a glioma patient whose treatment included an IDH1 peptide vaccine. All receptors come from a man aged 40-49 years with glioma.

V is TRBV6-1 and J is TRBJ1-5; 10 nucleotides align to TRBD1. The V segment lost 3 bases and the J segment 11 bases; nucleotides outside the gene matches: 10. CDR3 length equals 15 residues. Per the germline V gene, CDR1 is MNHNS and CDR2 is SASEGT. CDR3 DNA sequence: TGTGCCAGCAGTGAGGAAGGGACAGGGGTCCGTGCCCAGCATTTT. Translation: CASSEEGTGVRAQHF.

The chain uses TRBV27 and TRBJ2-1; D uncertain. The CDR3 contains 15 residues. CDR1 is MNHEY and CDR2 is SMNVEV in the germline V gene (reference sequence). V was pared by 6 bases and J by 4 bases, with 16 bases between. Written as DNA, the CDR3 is TGTGCCAGCAGCCTCATTGAATCTGTATACAATGAGCAGTTCTTC. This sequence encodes CASSLIESVYNEQFF.

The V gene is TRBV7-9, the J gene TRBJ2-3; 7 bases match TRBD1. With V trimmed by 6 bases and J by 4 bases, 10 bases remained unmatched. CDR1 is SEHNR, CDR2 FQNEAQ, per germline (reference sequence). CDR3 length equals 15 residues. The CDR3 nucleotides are TGTGCCAGCAGTTCCACGACAGGGACGGCAGATACGCAGTATTTT. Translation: CASSSTTGTADTQYF.

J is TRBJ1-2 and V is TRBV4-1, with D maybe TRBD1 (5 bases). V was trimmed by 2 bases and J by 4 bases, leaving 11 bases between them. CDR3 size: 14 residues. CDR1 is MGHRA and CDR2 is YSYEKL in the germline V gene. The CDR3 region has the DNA TGCGCCAGCAGCCAATTGATGGACACCTATGGCTACACCTTC. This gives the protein CASSQLMDTYGYTF.

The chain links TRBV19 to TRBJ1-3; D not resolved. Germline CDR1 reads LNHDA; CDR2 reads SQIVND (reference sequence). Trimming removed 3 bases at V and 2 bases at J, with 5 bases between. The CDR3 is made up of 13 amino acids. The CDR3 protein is CASSIGTGNTIYF. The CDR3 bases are TGTGCCAGTAGTATCGGCACTGGAAACACCATATATTTT.

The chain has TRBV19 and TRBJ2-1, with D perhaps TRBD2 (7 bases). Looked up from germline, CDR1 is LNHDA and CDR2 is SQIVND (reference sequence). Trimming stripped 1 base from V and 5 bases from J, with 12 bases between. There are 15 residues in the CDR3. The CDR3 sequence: CASSIGGGPHNEQFF. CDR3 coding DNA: TGTGCCAGTAGTATAGGGGGGGGGCCGCACAATGAGCAGTTCTTC. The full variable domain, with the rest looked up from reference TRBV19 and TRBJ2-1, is DGGITQSPKYLFRKEGQNVTLSCEQNLNHDAMYWYRQDPGQGLRLIYYSQIVNDFQKGDIAEGYSVSREKKESFPLTVTSAQKNPTAFYLCASSIGGGPHNEQFFGPGTRLTVL.

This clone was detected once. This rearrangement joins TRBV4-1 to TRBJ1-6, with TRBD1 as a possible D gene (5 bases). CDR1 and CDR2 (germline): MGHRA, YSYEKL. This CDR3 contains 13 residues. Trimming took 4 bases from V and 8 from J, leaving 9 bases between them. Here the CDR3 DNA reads TGCGCCAGCAGCCGCAGGGTGGATTCACCCCTCCACTTT. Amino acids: CASSRRVDSPLHF.

This CDR3 reads CAWCDGNDNEQFF. CDR3 coding DNA: TGTGCCTGGTGCGACGGGAACGACAATGAGCAGTTCTTC. The genes are TRBV30 and TRBJ2-1; D possibly corresponds to TRBD2 (5 bases). Trimming left V 5 bases short and J 5 bases short, with 13 bases between. The germline gives CDR1 GTSNPN, CDR2 SVGIG (reference sequence). This CDR3 is built from 13 residues.

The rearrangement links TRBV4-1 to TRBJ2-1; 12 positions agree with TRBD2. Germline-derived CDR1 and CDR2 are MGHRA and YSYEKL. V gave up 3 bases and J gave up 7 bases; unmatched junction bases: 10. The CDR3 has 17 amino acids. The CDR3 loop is CASSQSPLAGGPNEQFF. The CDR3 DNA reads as TGCGCCAGCAGCCAGAGTCCCCTAGCGGGGGGGCCGAATGAGCAGTTCTTC.

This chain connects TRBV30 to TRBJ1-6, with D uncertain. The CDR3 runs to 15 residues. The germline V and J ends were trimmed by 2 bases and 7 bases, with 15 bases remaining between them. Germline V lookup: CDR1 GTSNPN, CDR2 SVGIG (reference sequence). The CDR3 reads CAWSPVASANSPLHF. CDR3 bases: TGTGCCTGGAGTCCCGTCGCGTCAGCCAATTCACCCCTCCACTTT.

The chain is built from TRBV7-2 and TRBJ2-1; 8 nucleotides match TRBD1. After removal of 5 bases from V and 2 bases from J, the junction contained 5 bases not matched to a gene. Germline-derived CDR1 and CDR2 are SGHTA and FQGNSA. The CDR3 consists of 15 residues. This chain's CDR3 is CASSDGQGAYNEQFF. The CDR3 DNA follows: TGTGCCAGCAGCGATGGACAGGGCGCCTACAATGAGCAGTTCTTC.

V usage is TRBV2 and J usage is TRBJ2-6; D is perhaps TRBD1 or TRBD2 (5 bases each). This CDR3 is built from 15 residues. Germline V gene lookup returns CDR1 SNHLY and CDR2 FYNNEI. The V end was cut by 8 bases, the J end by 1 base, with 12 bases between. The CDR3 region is CASWGRRSGANVLTF. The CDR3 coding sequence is TGTGCCAGCTGGGGACGAAGGTCTGGGGCCAACGTCCTGACTTTC.

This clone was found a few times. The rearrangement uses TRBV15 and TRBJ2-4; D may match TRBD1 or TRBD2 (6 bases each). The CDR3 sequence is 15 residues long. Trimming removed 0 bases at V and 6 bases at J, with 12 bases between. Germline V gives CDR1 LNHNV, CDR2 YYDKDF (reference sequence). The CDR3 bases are TGTGCCACCAGCAGAGACGGGGGCCCCAGAAACATTCAGTACTTC. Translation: CATSRDGGPRNIQYF. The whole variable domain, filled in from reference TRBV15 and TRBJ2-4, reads DAMVIQNPRYQVTQFGKPVTLSCSQTLNHNVMYWYQQKSSQAPKLLFHYYDKDFNNEADTPDNFQSRRPNTSFCFLDIRSPGLGDTAMYLCATSRDGGPRNIQYFGAGTRLSVL.

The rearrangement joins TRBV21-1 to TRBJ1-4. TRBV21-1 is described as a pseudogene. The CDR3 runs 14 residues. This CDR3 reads CASSGREGNEKLFF. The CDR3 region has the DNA TGTGCCAGCAGCGGGCGGGAGGGGAATGAAAAACTGTTTTTT.

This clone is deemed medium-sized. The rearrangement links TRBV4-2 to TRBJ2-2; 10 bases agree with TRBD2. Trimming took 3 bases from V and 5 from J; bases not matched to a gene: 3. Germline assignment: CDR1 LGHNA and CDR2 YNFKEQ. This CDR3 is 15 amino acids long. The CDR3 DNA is TGTGCCAGCAGCCAGGGGACTAGCGATACCGGGGAGCTGTTTTTT. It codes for CASSQGTSDTGELFF.

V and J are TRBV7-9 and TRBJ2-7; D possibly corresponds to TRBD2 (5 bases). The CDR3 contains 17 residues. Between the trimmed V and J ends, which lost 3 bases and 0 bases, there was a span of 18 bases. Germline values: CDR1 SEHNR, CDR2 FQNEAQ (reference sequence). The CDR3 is CASSLPRFGESSYEQYF. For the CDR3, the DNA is TGTGCCAGCAGCTTGCCCCGATTCGGGGAGAGCTCCTACGAGCAGTACTTC.

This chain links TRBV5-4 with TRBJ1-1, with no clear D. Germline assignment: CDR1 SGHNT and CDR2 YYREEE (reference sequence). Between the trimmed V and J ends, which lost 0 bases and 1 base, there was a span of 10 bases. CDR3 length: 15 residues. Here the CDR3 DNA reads TGTGCCAGCAGCTTGGGAGGAGCCTCGAACACTGAAGCTTTCTTT. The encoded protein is CASSLGGASNTEAFF.

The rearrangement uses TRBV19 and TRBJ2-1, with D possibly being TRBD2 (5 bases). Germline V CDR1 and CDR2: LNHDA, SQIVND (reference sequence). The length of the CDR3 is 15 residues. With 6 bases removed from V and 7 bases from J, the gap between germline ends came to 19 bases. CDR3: CASSHWASLKNEQFF. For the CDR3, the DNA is TGTGCCAGTAGCCATTGGGCTAGCCTAAAAAATGAGCAGTTCTTC.

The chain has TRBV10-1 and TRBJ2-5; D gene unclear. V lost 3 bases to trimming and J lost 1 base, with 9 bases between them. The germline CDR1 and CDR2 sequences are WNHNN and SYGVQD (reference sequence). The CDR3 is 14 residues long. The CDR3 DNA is TGCGCCAGCAGTGAATCGGAGAGCCAAGAGACCCAGTACTTC. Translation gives CASSESESQETQYF.

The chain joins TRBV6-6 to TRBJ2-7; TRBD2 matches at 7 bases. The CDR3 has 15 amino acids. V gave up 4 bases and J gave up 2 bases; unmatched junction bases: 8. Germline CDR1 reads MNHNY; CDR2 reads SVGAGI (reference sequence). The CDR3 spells CASSSSLGGTYEQYF. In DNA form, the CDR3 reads TGTGCCAGCAGTTCGTCTCTCGGGGGGACCTACGAGCAGTACTTC.

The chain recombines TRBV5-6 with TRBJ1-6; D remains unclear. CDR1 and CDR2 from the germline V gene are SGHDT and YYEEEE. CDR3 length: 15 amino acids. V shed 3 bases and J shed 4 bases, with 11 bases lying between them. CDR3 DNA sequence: TGTGCCAGCAGCTCGGACGGAGGTTATAATTCACCCCTCCACTTT. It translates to CASSSDGGYNSPLHF.